This record concerns one TCR beta chain sequence. This clone was seen only once. What antigen it recognizes has not been identified. Per-nucleotide qualities are absent, and no much larger clonotype sits a single base away. The data were taken from a study of Ad26.COV2.S vaccination and SARS-CoV-2 variants (dated by TCRdb to the early 2020s). For the wider study: Vaccine-arm donors came from COV1001, a multicentre, randomized, double-blind, placebo-controlled phase I-IIa trial of Ad26.COV2.S in healthy adults. A total of approximately 30 samples were included in the TCR-sequenced set, comprising around 19 Ad26.COV2.S vaccine recipients, 5 placebo recipients and 8 SARS-CoV-2 convalescent individuals. Trial participants were randomized into five groups of five: low-dose or high-dose Ad26.COV2.S given once or twice, or placebo on both occasions. Ad26.COV2.S was administered intramuscularly at a dose of 5x10^10 or 1x10^11 viral particles, either as one shot or as two shots given 56 days apart. Throughout the experiments and outcome assessment, investigators stayed blinded to trial group allocation. TCRbeta repertoire sequencing was used to assess the specificity and breadth of SARS-CoV-2-reactive T cell receptors after Ad26.COV2.S vaccination.

This sample's treatment or condition label indicates: some 20 received Ad26.COV2.S at low or high dose, single or two shots; about 5 received placebo; per-sample allocation not given. Repertoires of vaccine and placebo recipients were sequenced from samples taken on day 63 after the first injection. In Cohort 1b, 25 or so adults aged 18-55 years were enrolled at a single site in Boston, USA, between 29 July and 7 August 2020. Ad26.COV2.S was a replication-incompetent adenovirus type 26 vector that expressed a prefusion-stabilized SARS-CoV-2 spike protein derived from the original Wuhan strain. Broad study findings and their caveats: Comparable non-spike TCR breadth was observed between vaccine and placebo recipients, consistent with only spike being contained in the vaccine. After vaccination, spike-specific CD8+ and CD4+ T cell responses were reported to show substantial breadth. The study was not powered to compare responses between vaccine doses or regimens. The authors noted that the TCR breadth and depth analyses may have underestimated total T cell responses. Ad26.COV2.S recipients had higher spike-specific TCR breadth than placebo recipients (P = 0.0014).

CDR1 and CDR2, per the germline V gene (reference sequence), are MNHNY and SVGAGI. The CDR3 holds 15 amino acids from the cysteine to the phenylalanine. Only the CDR3 region is kept as DNA, spanning 45 bases read in frame from base 1. Trimming removed 2 bases from V and 8 bases from J; the gene matches leave 6 bases unexplained. The immunoSEQ Assay was the method used to sequence TCRbeta CDR3 regions. After extraction, genomic DNA underwent amplification by bias-controlled multiplex PCR, followed by high-throughput sequencing. On the authors' methods: To quantify the absolute abundance of every unique TCRbeta CDR3 region, sequences were collapsed and filtered. T cell fraction was estimated by normalization of TCRbeta template counts to usable DNA, with usable DNA being measured through amplification of reference genes present in all nucleated cells. Repertoire TCRs were annotated as SARS-CoV-2-specific when V gene, CDR3 amino acid sequence and J gene were exactly matched to a known reactive TCR set. The reference SARS-CoV-2 TCR set was derived from MIRA and filtered for enrichment in COVID-19-positive ImmuneCODE repertoires, a step that removed public or cross-reactive TCRs. Using the MIRA antigens, annotated TCRs were further analysed by specific ORF or by position within an ORF. Breadth was defined as annotated unique rearrangements over total unique productive rearrangements; depth was the summed frequency of those rearrangements. Two-sided Wilcoxon rank-sum tests were applied when comparing TCR breadth between groups. What TCRdb holds here is the immuneACCESS table cut down to in-frame rearrangements. Part of the clones is not present; checked against another copy, under half of the missing clones reflect an unresolved V gene, and the others are unexplained. V and J calls and clone size are given by that table; D and trimming were obtained from the DNA. In this sample the table shows hundreds of thousands of clones, roughly 90% of which occur a single time. The top ten hold roughly 1.5% of the sample.

The chain couples TRBV6-6 to TRBJ1-6, with 7 central nucleotides matching TRBD1. The sequences come from peripheral blood, collected in a trial of Ad26.COV2.S vaccine versus placebo. The TCR was taken from a person aged 18-65 years who received the Ad26.COV2.S COVID-19 vaccine or a placebo. CDR3 reads: CASSYGTQGDSPLHF. The nucleotide sequence is TGTGCCAGCAGTTACGGCACCCAGGGGGATTCACCCCTCCACTTT.